This T cell receptor beta chain stems from a study of cytomegalovirus exposure and HLA in healthy donors. Study-wide points: The tendency of first-cohort TCR clusters to co-occur in the 120 or so validation repertoires was the finding of a later analysis. Reportedly, diagnosis of cytomegalovirus status by the classifier showed high specificity and sensitivity. Under in vitro conditions, three CMV-associated chains were confirmed as specific for CMV antigens.

The CDR3 covers 11 residues. Trimming shortened V by 3 bases and J by 6 bases, and 9 bases separated the two germline ends. Germline assignment: CDR1 DFQATT and CDR2 SNEGSKA (reference sequence). TCRdb's table, derived via immunoSEQ multiplex PCR, lists solely in-frame clones and lacks some. The sample carries 55,000 to 75,000 clones, 95% to 97% recorded once. Remarks on this clone: The antigen remains undetermined.

Separation from the roughly 700-subject first cohort characterized the approximately 120-subject validation cohort, to which the donors belonged. Input material: PBMCs. The clonotype comes from a woman in her late teens or twenties in good health and CMV-seronegative. The chain joins TRBV20-1 to TRBJ2-7; D is undetermined. As DNA, the CDR3 is TGCAGTGCTAGTTGGGCAATCGAGCAGTACTTC. It specifies CSASWAIEQYF.